These T cell receptor beta chains were read from a single sample in a study of blood T cell repertoires in COVID-19. Profiling relied on immunoSEQ multiplex PCR, and the TCRdb table lists in-frame clones only, not all of them. Of about 150,000 clones in the sample, roughly nine tenths were seen once. Material: PBMCs or T cells enriched from blood (not recorded which). These receptors came from a woman between 40 and 50 years old who had been exposed to COVID-19. CDR3s include the opening cysteine and the closing phenylalanine or tryptophan. A D gene is named only where the DNA matches it firmly. Clone size, where shown, is once, few, many, or a class for clones that have expanded.

clone_size | d_call | j_call | v_call | cdr3_nt | cdr3_aa
. | TRBD1 | TRBJ2-2 | TRBV6-5 | TGTGCCAGCAGTTCCGGGGACAGCACATACACCGGGGAGCTGTTTTTT | CASSSGDSTYTGELFF
once | TRBD2 | TRBJ2-1 | TRBV4-1 | TGCGCCAGCAGCCAAGAAGCCGCCACTAGCGGGGGTGTTAATGAGCAGTTCTTC | CASSQEAATSGGVNEQFF
once | TRBD1 | TRBJ1-2 | TRBV29-1 | TGCAGCGTTGAAACGGGACAGGGGGTCGGTGGCTACACCTTC | CSVETGQGVGGYTF
. | TRBD1 | TRBJ1-3 | TRBV9 | TGTGCCAGCAGCGCACCCAGGGGGGCTGGAAACACCATATATTTT | CASSAPRGAGNTIYF
once | TRBD2 | TRBJ2-7 | TRBV4-3 | TGCGCCAGCAGCCAAGTTTTGGGGCGGGGGTCCCACGAGCAGTACTTC | CASSQVLGRGSHEQYF
once | . | TRBJ1-5 | TRBV9 | TGTGCCAGCAGCGCCGGAGACAGTAGTCAGCCCCAGCATTTT | CASSAGDSSQPQHF
. | TRBD1 | TRBJ1-1 | TRBV5-1 | TGCGCCAGCAGCTTAGGGCAGGGGGCCTCTGAAGCTTTCTTT | CASSLGQGASEAFF
. | TRBD2 | TRBJ2-1 | TRBV9 | TGTGCCAGCAGCGTAGGGACTAGCGGCTCCTACAATGAGCAGTTCTTC | CASSVGTSGSYNEQFF
. | TRBD2 | TRBJ2-3 | TRBV7-8 | TGTGCCAGCAGCTCCGGTGTTAGCGGGGGACCGACAGATACGCAGTATTTT | CASSSGVSGGPTDTQYF
few | TRBD2 | TRBJ2-5 | TRBV7-9 | TGTGCCAGCAGCCCAGGACTAGCGGGGGCAATCGGGACCCAGTACTTC | CASSPGLAGAIGTQYF
. | . | TRBJ2-7 | TRBV10-1 | TGCGCCAGCAGTGCGGCAGGGAACTACGAGCAGTACTTC | CASSAAGNYEQYF
. | . | TRBJ1-4 | TRBV7-6 | TGTGCCAGCAGCCCCTTAGGTCCGTACGGGGCTAATGAAAAACTGTTTTTT | CASSPLGPYGANEKLFF
. | . | TRBJ2-3 | TRBV19 | TGTGCCAGTAGTTCTCGAACGAGGTCCACAGATACGCAGTATTTT | CASSSRTRSTDTQYF
. | TRBD1 | TRBJ1-2 | TRBV2 | TGTGCCAGCAGTGATACCGGGACAGGGTATGGCTACACCTTC | CASSDTGTGYGYTF
. | TRBD1 | TRBJ1-1 | TRBV6-4 | TGTGCCAGCAGCCGGGACAGGGGGCAGAACACTGAAGCTTTCTTT | CASSRDRGQNTEAFF
once | TRBD2 | TRBJ2-7 | TRBV3-1/TRBV3-2 | TGTGCCAGCAGCCAACGACTAGCGGGAGCCTACGAGCAGTACTTC | CASSQRLAGAYEQYF
few | TRBD1 | TRBJ2-2 | TRBV4-3 | TGCGCCAGCAGCCAAGCAGTGGGACAGACCACCGGGGAGCTGTTTTTT | CASSQAVGQTTGELFF
. | TRBD1 | TRBJ2-7 | TRBV5-1 | TGCGCCAGCAGGGCCGACAGGGGCCGGTCCTACGAGCAGTACTTC | CASRADRGRSYEQYF
. | TRBD2 | TRBJ2-1 | TRBV7-2 | TGTGCCAGCAGCTGGGGACTAGCGGGAGGTGAGAATGAGCAGTTCTTC | CASSWGLAGGENEQFF
. | TRBD1 | TRBJ1-2 | TRBV10-3 | TGTGCCATCAGGGGACAGGGGGTAGTCGACTATGGCTACACCTTC | CAIRGQGVVDYGYTF
. | . | TRBJ2-1 | TRBV12-3/TRBV12-4 | TGTGCCAGCAGTTTCGGTCGATACAATGAGCAGTTCTTC | CASSFGRYNEQFF
. | TRBD1 | TRBJ1-6 | TRBV10-1 | TGCGCCAGCAGCTCCGGGACAGAAAATTCACCCCTCCACTTT | CASSSGTENSPLHF
. | TRBD2 | TRBJ2-1 | TRBV4-1 | TGCGCCAGCAGCCAATTAGCGGGACCCTCGGTTGGTGAGCAGTTCTTC | CASSQLAGPSVGEQFF
. | TRBD1 | TRBJ1-5 | TRBV19 | TGTGCCAGTAGTAGCAACCGGGACAGGTCCTATAGCAATCAGCCCCAGCATTTT | CASSSNRDRSYSNQPQHF
few | . | TRBJ2-2 | TRBV5-1 | TGCGCCAGCAGTCGGGACGGGGGGCTCCTCAACACCGGGGAGCTGTTTTTT | CASSRDGGLLNTGELFF
. | TRBD2 | TRBJ2-5 | TRBV5-4 | TGTGCCAGCAGCTTGACCGGGGGGAGCGGTCGGGAGACCCAGTACTTC | CASSLTGGSGRETQYF
. | TRBD1 | TRBJ2-1 | TRBV27 | TGTGCCAGCAGCCACGGGACAGCGAACAATGAGCAGTTCTTC | CASSHGTANNEQFF
. | . | TRBJ1-6 | TRBV7-8 | TGTGCCAGCAGCAAGAGACAGCACTCAAATTCACCCCTCCACTTT | CASSKRQHSNSPLHF
. | . | TRBJ1-4 | TRBV30 | TGTGCCTGGAGTGTAAAGGGGGCAACTAATGAAAAACTGTTTTTT | CAWSVKGATNEKLFF
. | . | TRBJ1-2 | TRBV7-9 | TGTGCCAGCAGCCTAGGACAGAACTATGGCTACACCTTC | CASSLGQNYGYTF
. | . | TRBJ2-7 | TRBV28 | TGTGCCAGCTTAAGCGGTAGCTCCTACGAGCAGTACTTC | CASLSGSSYEQYF
. | . | TRBJ1-3 | TRBV28 | TGTGCCAGCAGTTTAGGGGCAGACCTCTCTGGAAACACCATATATTTT | CASSLGADLSGNTIYF
. | . | TRBJ1-5 | TRBV5-1 | TGCGCCAGCAGCCCGGGTGACGGAAGCAATCAGCCCCAGCATTTT | CASSPGDGSNQPQHF
. | . | TRBJ2-5 | TRBV9 | TGTGCCAGCAGCCCCCAGGGCCAGGGCCGAGAGACCCAGTACTTC | CASSPQGQGRETQYF
. | TRBD2 | TRBJ2-1 | TRBV5-1 | TGCGCCAGCAGCTTGGGTTCTAGCGGCAATGAGCAGTTCTTC | CASSLGSSGNEQFF
. | . | TRBJ1-2 | TRBV3-1/TRBV3-2 | TGTGCCAGCAGCCAAGACAGATTCTATGGCTACACCTTC | CASSQDRFYGYTF